This paragraph covers one TCR beta chain sequence. The clone's antigen remains unknown. No base quality values were provided; no much bigger clone lies one nucleotide off. Donors formed part of the validation cohort, which comprised about 130 subjects and was distinct from the first cohort of some 700 subjects. Libraries came from the immunoSEQ multiplex PCR assay. The source study handled its data this way. A statistical classification framework was developed to diagnose cytomegalovirus status using the catalog of TCR beta chain sequences. The immuneACCESS repertoire file appears here via TCRdb, limited to in-frame rearrangements. These files lack a portion of the clones; in checked studies, under half of the deficit traces to unresolved V genes, and the cause of the others is not known. V and J calls and clone size follow that table, whereas D and trimming were derived from the DNA. Across this sample there are some 140,000 clones, with about 88% seen only once. The top ten clonotypes cover 20% to 25% of the sample.

This record comes from a study of cytomegalovirus exposure and HLA in healthy donors listed by TCRdb under 2017. Describing the broader study: The 666 repertoires of the first cohort and the 95 to 150 validation repertoires were produced on the same platform, according to a later analysis. The study aimed to test whether cataloging public T cell receptors could reveal signatures of past pathogen exposure. The study combined high-throughput TCR immunosequencing, statistical association of individual TCRs with disease status, and machine learning to predict cytomegalovirus infection status. In addition to the first cohort of approximately 650 subjects, a separate validation cohort of approximately 120 different subjects was used.

Spanning cysteine to phenylalanine, the CDR3 consists of 17 amino acids. Only the CDR3 DNA is retained, 51 bases long and in frame from the first base. Germline trimming amounts to 1 base on V and 9 bases on J, with 15 as the count of junction bases outside the gene matches. CDR1 and CDR2 were assigned from the germline V gene (reference sequence) as SGHAT and FQDESV. What the study reported, not specific to this receptor: Most TCR sequences were observed very rarely across donors, whereas some public TCRs were present in many individuals. The classifier was reported to diagnose cytomegalovirus status with high specificity and sensitivity in both the original cohort and the validation cohort. In vitro tests confirmed that a few of the cytomegalovirus-associated TCR beta chains recognize cytomegalovirus antigens. Of the cluster scores, about 94% were above 0 in a later analysis, which found that TCRs clustered in the first cohort also tended to co-occur in the 110 or so validation repertoires. The authors suggested that the approach could potentially be extended to other disease states and immunological phenotypes. A total of roughly 160 TCR beta chains were listed by the study as associated with cytomegalovirus. A later analysis had no HLA typing for the validation cohort, so co-occurrence there was scored across all 110 or so repertoires.

Sequenced sample: PBMCs. The rearranged segments are TRBV11-1 and TRBJ2-3; 8 central nucleotides agree with TRBD2. This receptor was obtained from a young man in good health and CMV-seropositive. The CDR3 amino acid sequence is: CASSLGGLADKRGTQYF. Read as DNA, the sequence is TGTGCCAGCAGCTTAGGCGGACTAGCTGACAAAAGGGGGACGCAGTATTTT.